A single sample gave rise to the 28 T cell receptor beta chains below, sequenced in a study of cytomegalovirus exposure and HLA in healthy donors. 13 Jbeta primers and 60 Vbeta primers were used for the PCR. Sequencing used immunoSEQ multiplex PCR; TCRdb keeps in-frame clones, though not all of them. Here the sample spans roughly 190,000 clones, about 80% being singletons. Sequencing was performed on PBMCs. The receptors derive from a man aged 40-50 years in good health and CMV-seropositive.

The gene calls are TRBV27 and TRBJ2-3, with 8 bases lining up with TRBD2. Trimming cost V 4 bases and J 7 bases; bases outside gene matches: 13. The germline V gene encodes CDR1 MNHEY and CDR2 SMNVEV (reference sequence). This CDR3 has 16 amino acids. CDR3 loop: CASSSWGSGRPNTQYF. CDR3 in DNA: TGTGCCAGCAGTTCCTGGGGGAGCGGGAGACCTAATACGCAGTATTTT.

This chain links TRBV5-1 with TRBJ2-6; 9 bases map to TRBD1. The CDR3 totals 16 residues. V shed 2 bases and J 2 bases; nucleotides not matched to a gene: 2. Germline V gene sequence: CDR1 SGHRS, CDR2 YFSETQ. CDR3 sequence: CASSLQGAAGANVLTF. The CDR3 bases are TGCGCCAGCAGCTTACAGGGGGCTGCTGGGGCCAACGTCCTGACTTTC.

The V and J genes are TRBV2 and TRBJ1-3; D remains ambiguous. Germline assignment: CDR1 SNHLY and CDR2 FYNNEI. V shed 7 bases and J shed 0 bases, with 7 bases lying between them. CDR3 length equals 13 residues. CDR3 in amino acids: CASILTSGNTIYF. The CDR3 DNA reads TGTGCCAGCATTCTAACCTCTGGAAACACCATATATTTT.

The genes are TRBV11-3 and TRBJ1-5; the D gene is possibly TRBD1 (5 bases). The CDR3 loop spans 13 amino acids. Trimming cost V 5 bases and J 6 bases, with 11 bases left between them. The germline V gene has CDR1 SGHNT and CDR2 YENEEA. For the CDR3, the DNA is TGTGCCAGCAGCAACCGAAGGGGTCAGCCCCAGCATTTT. Translated, it gives CASSNRRGQPQHF.

The chain recombines TRBV1 with TRBJ2-7; the tabulated D call, TRBD2, remains unverified against the DNA. TRBV1 is a known pseudogene. The CDR3 runs to 13 residues. CDR3 in DNA: TGCACCAGCAGCCAAGGATGGAGGCATAGTGGGTACTTC. It specifies CTSSQGWRHSGYF.

The chain links TRBV28 to TRBJ2-3; TRBD1 matches at 8 bases. The V gene's germline CDR1 is MDHEN and CDR2 SYDVKM. The CDR3 totals 16 residues. V trimming: 4 bases; J trimming: 2 bases; junction bases outside the gene matches: 8. This CDR3 reads CASSSRTGLFTDTQYF. CDR3 nucleotide sequence: TGTGCCAGCAGTTCAAGGACAGGGCTTTTCACAGATACGCAGTATTTT.

This chain connects TRBV4-2 to TRBJ2-7; D is perhaps TRBD2 (5 bases). The length of the CDR3 is 12 residues. Trimming left V 8 bases short and J 5 bases short, with 13 bases between. Germline lookup yields CDR1 LGHNA and CDR2 YNFKEQ. The CDR3 DNA is TGTGCCAGCCGGGGATCGGAGAACGAGCAGTACTTC. It encodes CASRGSENEQYF.

This rearrangement joins TRBV2 to TRBJ1-5; D uncertain. Germline CDR1 SNHLY, CDR2 FYNNEI. This CDR3 is 13 amino acids long. Trimming took 3 bases from V and 3 from J, leaving 6 bases between them. The CDR3: CASSDEANQPQHF. CDR3 nucleotide sequence: TGTGCCAGCAGTGACGAGGCCAATCAGCCCCAGCATTTT. The entire variable domain, with the rest obtained from reference TRBV2 and TRBJ1-5, is as follows: EPEVTQTPSHQVTQMGQEVILRCVPISNHLYFYWYRQILGQKVEFLVSFYNNEISEKSEIFDDQFSVERPDGSNFTLKIRSTKLEDSAMYFCASSDEANQPQHFGDGTRLSIL.

The chain uses TRBV5-6 and TRBJ1-5; D call uncertain. The V gene lost 0 bases and the J gene lost 2 bases, with 9 bases spanning the gap. The germline V gene encodes CDR1 SGHDT and CDR2 YYEEEE. The CDR3 is made up of 15 amino acids. The CDR3 region has the DNA TGTGCCAGCAGCTTGGATTGGGGAGGCAATCAGCCCCAGCATTTT. Its protein product is CASSLDWGGNQPQHF. The variable domain in full, completed from reference TRBV5-6 and TRBJ1-5, reads DAGVTQSPTHLIKTRGQQVTLRCSPKSGHDTVSWYQQALGQGPQFIFQYYEEEERQRGNFPDRFSGHQFPNYSSELNVNALLLGDSALYLCASSLDWGGNQPQHFGDGTRLSIL.

As regards this clone: The germline gene is not matched at one end of the junction; a read error may be the cause. The J gene is TRBJ2-1, the V gene TRBV6-1; 11 nucleotides line up with TRBD1. The CDR3 totals 18 residues. The germline V gene has CDR1 MNHNS and CDR2 SASEGT. The CDR3 DNA sequence: TGTGCCAGCACTGAAAGGGGGACAGGGGGGGCGCGATACAATGAGCAGTTCTTC. It yields the protein CASTERGTGGARYNEQFF.

V is TRBV2 and J is TRBJ1-4; 8 positions match TRBD1. The CDR3 totals 16 residues. J gave up 4 bases and V 5 bases, and 9 bases lay outside the gene matches. Looked up from germline, CDR1 is SNHLY and CDR2 is FYNNEI. The CDR3 DNA reads as TGTGCCAGCAGTTACTCTACGGGACAGGTTAATGAAAAACTGTTTTTT. Residues: CASSYSTGQVNEKLFF.

The V call is TRBV10-2, the J call TRBJ1-6, with D unclear. V lost 8 bases, J lost 4 bases, and 6 bases lay in between. The CDR3 is 12 amino acids. Germline V gene data show CDR1 as WSHSY and CDR2 as SAAADI. The CDR3, as DNA: TGCGCCAGCGGGCCTTATAATTCACCCCTCCACTTT. Its protein is CASGPYNSPLHF.

The gene calls are TRBV10-1 and TRBJ1-3; 7 bases map to TRBD1. The CDR3 has 14 residues. V lost 11 bases, J lost 0 bases, and 7 bases stayed unmatched. Looked up from germline, CDR1 is WNHNN and CDR2 is SYGVQD (reference sequence). CDR3: CAGDRANSGNTIYF. In DNA, the CDR3 is TGCGCCGGCGACAGGGCTAACTCTGGAAACACCATATATTTT.

The rearrangement links TRBV4-1 to TRBJ1-1; D is unresolved. Trimming shortened V by 0 bases and J by 5 bases, and 7 bases separated the two germline ends. The CDR3 contains 13 residues. Germline loops: CDR1 MGHRA, CDR2 YSYEKL. In DNA form, the CDR3 reads TGCGCCAGCAGCCAAGATGTGGCAACTGAAGCTTTCTTT. It specifies CASSQDVATEAFF.

This chain uses TRBV27 with TRBJ2-3; D is perhaps TRBD2 (6 bases). Germline CDR1 MNHEY, CDR2 SMNVEV (reference sequence). The V end was cut by 0 bases, the J end by 0 bases, with 10 bases between. The CDR3 extends over 16 amino acids. CDR3 nucleotide sequence: TGTGCCAGCAGTTTATCGGCTAGCGCTAGCACAGATACGCAGTATTTT. Amino acid sequence: CASSLSASASTDTQYF.

This clone appeared a few times. The J gene is TRBJ1-1, the V gene TRBV9; D perhaps matches TRBD1 (6 bases). In germline, CDR1 is SGDLS, CDR2 YYNGEE. V gave up 3 bases and J gave up 1 base, with 10 bases separating them. There are 14 residues in the CDR3. The CDR3 DNA is TGTGCCAGCAGCGAACAGGGCCAGAACACTGAAGCTTTCTTT. It translates to CASSEQGQNTEAFF.

V usage is TRBV29-1 and J usage is TRBJ2-1; 11 bases are shared with TRBD1. From germline, CDR1 is SQVTM and CDR2 ANQGSEA. This CDR3 is 15 amino acids long. V was pared by 5 bases and J by 0 bases, with 3 bases of the junction left unmatched. CDR3 in amino acids: CSVRDRGSSYNEQFF. The CDR3 nucleotides read TGCAGCGTTAGGGACAGGGGGAGCTCCTACAATGAGCAGTTCTTC.

For the CDR3, the DNA is TGTGCCAGCACCCCAGGTGTGGGGGGATTCGGCTACGAGCAGTACTTC. Translating it yields CASTPGVGGFGYEQYF. This chain links TRBV2 with TRBJ2-7; possible D gene TRBD2, 6 bases. The CDR3 runs 16 residues. Trimming shortened V by 7 bases and J by 3 bases, and 22 bases separated the two germline ends. Per the germline V gene, CDR1 is SNHLY and CDR2 is FYNNEI.

The J gene is TRBJ2-7, the V gene TRBV28; maybe TRBD2 (6 bases). The CDR3 runs 15 residues. Germline loops: CDR1 MDHEN, CDR2 SYDVKM. Between the trimmed V and J ends, which lost 5 bases and 6 bases, there was a span of 20 bases. The CDR3 loop is CASSPHRLGLSEQYF. The CDR3 DNA sequence: TGTGCCAGCAGTCCTCACAGACTAGGACTCTCCGAGCAGTACTTC.

The gene calls are TRBV5-6 and TRBJ2-7; the match to TRBD1 covers 7 bases. Per the germline V gene, CDR1 is SGHDT and CDR2 is YYEEEE. V lost 4 bases to trimming and J lost 6 bases; unmatched junction nucleotides: 16. CDR3 length: 16 amino acids. The CDR3 DNA is TGTGCCAGCAGCCAAAAGGGGGCAGGTTTCGGTTCCGAGCAGTACTTC. Translating it yields CASSQKGAGFGSEQYF.

The gene calls are TRBV4-2 and TRBJ1-1; D gene uncertain. This CDR3 comprises 15 residues. V lost 0 bases and J 0 bases, leaving 8 bases between the germline ends. Germline loops: CDR1 LGHNA, CDR2 YNFKEQ. CDR3 protein: CASSQDGRLNTEAFF. CDR3 coding DNA: TGTGCCAGCAGCCAAGATGGGAGGCTGAACACTGAAGCTTTCTTT.

V usage is TRBV5-1 and J usage is TRBJ2-2; D possibly corresponds to TRBD1 (5 bases). Trimming cost V 2 bases and J 7 bases, with 9 bases left between them. This CDR3 region has 13 residues. The germline V gene has CDR1 SGHRS and CDR2 YFSETQ. The CDR3 spells CASSFDSNGELFF. In DNA form, the CDR3 reads TGCGCCAGCAGCTTCGACAGTAACGGGGAGCTGTTTTTT.

The chain joins TRBV6-6 to TRBJ1-1, with TRBD1 as a possible D gene (5 bases). Germline-derived CDR1 and CDR2 are MNHNY and SVGAGI (reference sequence). CDR3 length equals 14 residues. V shed 7 bases and J shed 0 bases, with 12 bases lying between them. The CDR3 DNA reads TGTGCCAGCACATCGACAGTTTTGAACACTGAAGCTTTCTTT. Its protein is CASTSTVLNTEAFF.

The rearrangement joins TRBV13 to TRBJ1-1; D call uncertain. Germline V gene data show CDR1 as PRHDT and CDR2 as FYEKMQ (reference sequence). The CDR3 loop spans 16 amino acids. The germline V and J ends were trimmed by 0 bases and 0 bases, with 11 bases remaining between them. The CDR3 loop is CASSLGSGVMNTEAFF. The DNA for the CDR3 is TGTGCCAGCAGCTTAGGATCCGGGGTCATGAACACTGAAGCTTTCTTT.

This clone was detected once. The chain is built from TRBV5-1 and TRBJ2-1; 13 nucleotides agree with TRBD2. J was trimmed by 10 bases and V by 1 base; bases with no gene match: 11. The CDR3 extends over 17 amino acids. The V gene's germline CDR1 is SGHRS and CDR2 YFSETQ. In nucleotides, the CDR3 is TGCGCCAGCAGCTTGCGCACTAGCGGGGGGGCCGTGGGGGAGCAGTTCTTC. As protein: CASSLRTSGGAVGEQFF. Complete variable domain (other parts from reference TRBV5-1 and TRBJ2-1): KAGVTQTPRYLIKTRGQQVTLSCSPISGHRSVSWYQQTPGQGLQFLFEYFSETQRNKGNFPGRFSGRQFSNSRSEMNVSTLELGDSALYLCASSLRTSGGAVGEQFFGPGTRLTVL.

This clone was observed a handful of times. This chain uses TRBV6-1 with TRBJ2-7; perhaps TRBD2 as D (7 bases). Germline CDR1 MNHNS, CDR2 SASEGT. The CDR3 totals 15 residues. Deletions cut 4 bases from V and 0 bases from J, with 13 bases between. The chain's CDR3 is CASSAEGGLSYEQYF. The DNA of the CDR3 is TGTGCCAGCAGTGCAGAGGGGGGGCTCTCCTACGAGCAGTACTTC.

The J gene is TRBJ2-4, the V gene TRBV6-6; D is ambiguous. This CDR3 has 14 amino acids. From germline, CDR1 is MNHNY and CDR2 SVGAGI (reference sequence). Trimming pared 7 bases from V and 4 bases from J, leaving 14 bases between. The chain's CDR3 is CASTPSVSKNIQYF. CDR3 DNA: TGTGCCAGCACTCCGTCGGTATCAAAAAACATTCAGTACTTC.

The genes are TRBV7-9 and TRBJ2-7; D gene ambiguous. V shed 3 bases and J shed 4 bases, with 7 bases lying between them. This CDR3 is built from 12 residues. Germline CDR1 and CDR2: SEHNR and FQNEAQ (reference sequence). CDR3 in DNA: TGTGCCAGCAGCTTTAATTTATACGAGCAGTACTTC. It yields the protein CASSFNLYEQYF.